Presented here are 17 T cell receptor beta chains from one specimen sequenced in a study of a mutant IDH1 vaccine in newly diagnosed glioma (dated by TCRdb to the early 2020s). No antigen has been assigned to these receptors. The library came from the immunoSEQ multiplex PCR assay. TCRdb carries this immuneACCESS record with in-frame sequences only. Its versions omit some clonotypes, under half of them owing to an unresolved V gene in the studies checked, with the rest unexplained. The sample table shows tens of thousands of clones, and about 75% are seen once. 5.3% of the sample rests with the top ten. The time point label, read with the paper, signifies: week 23, last vaccination. Every vaccine dose consisted of 300 ug of a 20-mer mutant IDH1 peptide in Montanide, administered subcutaneously together with topical imiquimod. The sample was PBMCs, taken from a glioma patient whose treatment included an IDH1 peptide vaccine. The receptors come from a man aged 45-60 years with glioma.

The chain is built from TRBV7-6 and TRBJ2-1; either TRBD1 or TRBD2 may fit D (5 bases each). Germline V gene lookup returns CDR1 SGHVS and CDR2 FNYEAQ. V lost 5 bases and J lost 4, with 15 bases in between. This CDR3 spans 15 amino acids. This chain's CDR3 is CASSRTVGVYNEQFF. The CDR3 nucleotides read TGTGCCAGCAGCCGGACTGTAGGGGTTTACAATGAGCAGTTCTTC.

The DNA for the CDR3 is TGCGCCAGCAGGCGCGACAGCTCCCTCGTACCCGGGGAGCTGTTTTTT. Protein: CASRRDSSLVPGELFF. The V gene is TRBV5-1, the J gene TRBJ2-2, with a possible D match to TRBD1 (5 bases). The length of the CDR3 is 16 residues. The germline V gene encodes CDR1 SGHRS and CDR2 YFSETQ. Trimming pared 5 bases from V and 6 bases from J, leaving 20 bases between. Based on the CDR3 plus reference TRBV5-1 and TRBJ2-2, the full variable domain is KAGVTQTPRYLIKTRGQQVTLSCSPISGHRSVSWYQQTPGQGLQFLFEYFSETQRNKGNFPGRFSGRQFSNSRSEMNVSTLELGDSALYLCASRRDSSLVPGELFFGEGSRLTVL.

This chain links TRBV19 with TRBJ1-2; D unclear. Germline V gives CDR1 LNHDA, CDR2 SQIVND (reference sequence). Trimming removed 2 bases from V and 0 bases from J, with 7 bases in between. The CDR3 covers 14 residues. The chain's CDR3 is CASSITSANYGYTF. The CDR3 region has the DNA TGTGCCAGTAGTATAACCTCAGCTAACTATGGCTACACCTTC.

This clone was detected only once. The chain carries TRBV20-1 and TRBJ2-3; D is possibly TRBD2 (5 bases). CDR3 size: 11 residues. The germline CDR1 and CDR2 sequences are DFQATT and SNEGSKA (reference sequence). Trimming took off 7 bases at V and 6 bases at J, with 11 bases between the two ends. CDR3 DNA: TGCAGTGTCGGGGTTAAGGATACGCAGTATTTT. Amino acid sequence: CSVGVKDTQYF.

Details on this clone: The germline gene is not matched at one end of the junction; a read error may be the cause. J is TRBJ2-3 and V is TRBV7-7, with TRBD1 matching 9 bases. Germline V gene data show CDR1 as SSHAT and CDR2 as FNYEAQ (reference sequence). The CDR3 has 15 residues. CDR3 bases: TGTGCTAGCAGCGCCGGGACAGGGAGCACAGATACGCAGTATTTT. Translated: CASSAGTGSTDTQYF.

J is TRBJ2-6 and V is TRBV25-1; unclear D gene. This CDR3 comprises 15 residues. V was trimmed by 3 bases and J by 2 bases, leaving 8 bases between them. Germline CDR1 is MGHDK and CDR2 is SYGVNS. The CDR3 DNA reads as TGTGCCAGCAGTGACTTTGGGGCTGGGGCCAACGTCCTGACTTTC. It specifies CASSDFGAGANVLTF.

The genes are TRBV6-5 and TRBJ2-7; 8 bases line up with TRBD1. This CDR3 spans 14 amino acids. The junction had 5 bases not matched to a gene; V was cut back by 4 bases and J by 3 bases. CDR1 is MNHEY, CDR2 SVGAGI, per germline. CDR3 amino acids: CASSFQGAIYEQYF. In DNA form, the CDR3 reads TGTGCCAGCAGTTTCCAGGGGGCGATCTACGAGCAGTACTTC.

The chain couples TRBV5-6 to TRBJ2-7; D not resolved. Germline V gene data show CDR1 as SGHDT and CDR2 as YYEEEE. Trimming pared 7 bases from V and 4 bases from J, leaving 18 bases between. CDR3 size: 14 residues. The CDR3 loop is CASPGSGLGYEQYF. Written as DNA, the CDR3 is TGTGCCAGCCCCGGCTCCGGCCTTGGGTACGAGCAGTACTTC. Using reference TRBV5-6 and TRBJ2-7 for the parts outside the CDR3, the full variable domain is DAGVTQSPTHLIKTRGQQVTLRCSPKSGHDTVSWYQQALGQGPQFIFQYYEEEERQRGNFPDRFSGHQFPNYSSELNVNALLLGDSALYLCASPGSGLGYEQYFGPGTRLTVT.

The CDR3 reads CASSLGQGRIQYGYTF. Here the CDR3 DNA reads TGTGCCAGCAGCTTAGGACAGGGGCGGATCCAGTATGGCTACACCTTC. This chain connects TRBV11-1 to TRBJ1-2; the match to TRBD1 covers 8 bases. This CDR3 has 16 residues. In germline, CDR1 is SGHAT, CDR2 FQDESV (reference sequence). With V trimmed by 1 base and J by 5 bases, 9 bases remained unmatched. The entire variable domain, with the rest obtained from reference TRBV11-1 and TRBJ1-2, is as follows: EAEVAQSPRYKITEKSQAVAFWCDPISGHATLYWYRQILGQGPELLVQFQDESVVDDSQLPKDRFSAERLKGVDSTLKIQPAELGDSAMYLCASSLGQGRIQYGYTFGSGTRLTVV.

The chain combines TRBV5-1 with TRBJ1-4; the match to TRBD1 covers 10 bases. CDR3 size: 16 residues. CDR1 is SGHRS, CDR2 YFSETQ, per germline. V shed 3 bases and J 6 bases; nucleotides not matched to a gene: 8. CDR3 region: CASSSTGTGDDEKLFF. The CDR3 DNA is TGCGCCAGCAGCTCCACCGGGACAGGGGACGATGAAAAACTGTTTTTT.

This chain joins TRBV5-6 and TRBJ1-5; D perhaps matches TRBD1 (5 bases). Trimming left V 4 bases short and J 0 bases short, with 11 bases between. The germline V gene has CDR1 SGHDT and CDR2 YYEEEE. This CDR3 spans 15 amino acids. As DNA, the CDR3 is TGTGCCAGCAGCCCGGGGGGTTTTAGCAATCAGCCCCAGCATTTT. Amino acid sequence: CASSPGGFSNQPQHF.

Written as DNA, the CDR3 is TGCGCCAGCAGCCAGTCATTTGGGACAGAGAATGAGCAGTTCTTC. It yields the protein CASSQSFGTENEQFF. The chain joins TRBV4-1 to TRBJ2-1, with 7 bases identical to TRBD1. V was pared by 3 bases and J by 7 bases, with 9 bases of the junction left unmatched. The CDR3 spans 15 residues. Germline V gene lookup returns CDR1 MGHRA and CDR2 YSYEKL.

This chain links TRBV5-5 with TRBJ1-2; D is possibly TRBD1 (6 bases). Germline lookup yields CDR1 SGHKS and CDR2 YYEKEE (reference sequence). Trimming took off 4 bases at V and 7 bases at J, with 26 bases between the two ends. The CDR3 extends over 17 amino acids. For the CDR3, the DNA is TGTGCCAGCAGCATAGCCTTAATGAGCGGGACATCCTCTGGCTACACCTTC. It yields the protein CASSIALMSGTSSGYTF.

V and J are TRBV4-3 and TRBJ2-2; 7 bases align to TRBD1. The germline V gene encodes CDR1 LGHNA and CDR2 YSLEER. J gave up 8 bases and V 5 bases, and 8 bases lay outside the gene matches. This CDR3 has 14 amino acids. In DNA form, the CDR3 reads TGCGCCAGCAGCATACGACAGGGAGTAGGGGAGCTGTTTTTT. It codes for CASSIRQGVGELFF.

CDR3 in amino acids: CASSQVGARGQPQHF. CDR3 nucleotide sequence: TGCGCCAGCAGCCAGGTCGGGGCTCGGGGTCAGCCCCAGCATTTT. The chain carries TRBV4-1 and TRBJ1-5; D perhaps matches TRBD1 (5 bases). Deletions cut 3 bases from V and 6 bases from J, with 15 bases between. Looked up from germline, CDR1 is MGHRA and CDR2 is YSYEKL. The length of the CDR3 is 15 residues.

This chain connects TRBV18 to TRBJ1-2; 7 nucleotides line up with TRBD1. CDR1 KGHSH and CDR2 LQKENI come from the germline V gene. Losses at the gene ends were 3 bases for V and 6 bases for J; bases not matched to a gene: 13. CDR3 length: 16 amino acids. Written as DNA, the CDR3 is TGTGCCAGCTCACCCTCTGCGGCAGGGGGGAGGAATGGCTACACCTTC. Its translation is CASSPSAAGGRNGYTF. Using reference TRBV18 and TRBJ1-2 for the parts outside the CDR3, the full variable domain is NAGVMQNPRHLVRRRGQEARLRCSPMKGHSHVYWYRQLPEEGLKFMVYLQKENIIDESGMPKERFSAEFPKEGPSILRIQQVVRGDSAAYFCASSPSAAGGRNGYTFGSGTRLTVV.

V and J are TRBV27 and TRBJ2-7, with 8 bases aligning to TRBD1. This CDR3 contains 14 residues. With V trimmed by 7 bases and J by 6 bases, 11 bases remained unmatched. CDR1 and CDR2 from the germline V gene are MNHEY and SMNVEV (reference sequence). CDR3 nucleotides: TGTGCCAGCACCGGGACAGGATCTCTTCGCGAGCAGTACTTC. This codes for CASTGTGSLREQYF.